Shown below are 29 T cell receptor beta chains from a single sample sequenced in a study of shared clonotypes between healthy human individuals. Repertoires were generated with immunoSEQ multiplex PCR, while TCRdb's copy carries only in-frame clones and drops some. The sample records 450,000 to 600,000 clones, 79% being singletons. Material: PBMCs. The receptors stem from a woman aged 40 to 50 in good health. Some clones in this sample may be carry-over from other donors' samples.

This clone was detected ten times or more. This chain connects TRBV5-5 to TRBJ2-7; 7 positions agree with TRBD2. Germline-derived CDR1 and CDR2 are SGHKS and YYEKEE (reference sequence). V was pared by 8 bases and J by 6 bases, with 11 bases of the junction left unmatched. The CDR3 runs to 13 residues. CDR3 DNA: TGTGCCAGTTATGGCCCATCGGGGGGCGAGCAGTACTTC. Its protein is CASYGPSGGEQYF.

This clone occurred once. The CDR3 loop reads CASSPPGQIYEQYF. DNA of the CDR3: TGTGCCAGCTCACCACCGGGACAAATCTACGAGCAGTACTTC. The chain combines TRBV18 with TRBJ2-7; possibly TRBD1 for D (6 bases). This CDR3 spans 14 amino acids. Looked up from germline, CDR1 is KGHSH and CDR2 is LQKENI. V lost 0 bases, J lost 3 bases, and 9 bases lay in between.

The chain couples TRBV28 to TRBJ1-1; possible D gene TRBD1, 6 bases. Trimming removed 2 bases from V and 4 bases from J, with 20 bases in between. The CDR3 consists of 17 residues. CDR1 is MDHEN and CDR2 is SYDVKM in the germline V gene. CDR3 sequence: CASSLGGYRTGFTEAFF. CDR3 nucleotide sequence: TGTGCCAGCAGTTTAGGGGGGTATCGTACAGGGTTCACTGAAGCTTTCTTT.

This clone was observed a few times. The V and J genes are TRBV4-2 and TRBJ1-1; tentatively, D is TRBD1 (5 bases). Germline loops: CDR1 LGHNA, CDR2 YNFKEQ. The V gene lost 0 bases and the J gene lost 3 bases, with 11 bases spanning the gap. The CDR3 runs 15 residues. The DNA for the CDR3 is TGTGCCAGCAGCCAAGATTGGGGGTTTGACACTGAAGCTTTCTTT. As protein: CASSQDWGFDTEAFF.

This clone has only a few counts. The V and J genes are TRBV11-1 and TRBJ2-1; 11 nucleotides match TRBD2. The CDR3 spans 15 residues. V shed 5 bases, J shed 6 bases, and the junction held 6 bases outside the gene matches. Germline-derived CDR1 and CDR2 are SGHAT and FQDESV (reference sequence). The CDR3 sequence: CASSALAGGLNEQFF. The DNA for the CDR3 is TGTGCCAGCAGCGCTCTAGCGGGAGGACTCAATGAGCAGTTCTTC.

CDR3 in amino acids: CASIGGTGGSGGSPLHF. In DNA, the CDR3 is TGTGCCAGCATCGGGGGGACAGGGGGTTCGGGCGGATCACCCCTCCACTTT. The chain employs TRBV28 and TRBJ1-6; 11 bases match TRBD1. With 7 bases clipped from V and 10 bases from J, the junction kept 15 bases outside the gene matches. Germline V gene lookup returns CDR1 MDHEN and CDR2 SYDVKM. The length of the CDR3 is 17 residues.

In nucleotides, the CDR3 is TGTGCCAGCAGCCCACAGGGGGGCCACGAGCAGTACTTC. It yields the protein CASSPQGGHEQYF. The chain combines TRBV9 with TRBJ2-7; TRBD1 aligns across 8 bases. Germline V lookup: CDR1 SGDLS, CDR2 YYNGEE. This CDR3 has 13 amino acids. The V gene end was trimmed by 4 bases and the J gene end by 5 bases; junction bases not matched to a gene: 5.

This clone appeared a few times. V is TRBV5-6 and J is TRBJ1-2; D unclear. CDR1 and CDR2 (germline): SGHDT, YYEEEE. This CDR3 region has 15 residues. Trimming shortened V by 4 bases and J by 2 bases, and 15 bases separated the two germline ends. CDR3 coding DNA: TGTGCCAGCAGCAGCCGACAAACTTTGAACTATGGCTACACCTTC. This encodes CASSSRQTLNYGYTF.

The chain has TRBV28 and TRBJ1-5; no definite D call. There are 12 residues in the CDR3. The V end lost 2 bases, the J end lost 6 bases, and 5 bases lay between the germline ends. Germline V CDR1 and CDR2: MDHEN, SYDVKM. CDR3: CASSLMGQPQHF. CDR3 bases: TGTGCCAGCAGTTTAATGGGTCAGCCCCAGCATTTT.

The table lists this clone with a few counts. The CDR3 DNA reads TGCGCCAGCAGCTTGGAATGGGGCACTGAAGCTTTCTTT. Protein sequence: CASSLEWGTEAFF. This chain joins TRBV5-1 and TRBJ1-1; D is ambiguous. CDR1 SGHRS and CDR2 YFSETQ come from the germline V gene. V lost 0 bases and J lost 4, with 7 bases in between. The CDR3 sequence is 13 residues long.

This chain joins TRBV15 and TRBJ1-1; 7 positions match TRBD1. After removal of 8 bases from V and 6 bases from J, the junction contained 12 bases not matched to a gene. The CDR3 is 14 amino acids. Germline V gene sequence: CDR1 LNHNV, CDR2 YYDKDF (reference sequence). CDR3 sequence: CATSFQGEVSEAFF. For the CDR3, the DNA is TGTGCCACCTCGTTCCAGGGGGAGGTTTCTGAAGCTTTCTTT.

This clone has more than one count but fewer than ten. This chain joins TRBV15 and TRBJ2-6; D gene uncertain. This CDR3 spans 15 amino acids. Between the trimmed V and J ends, which lost 5 bases and 1 base, there was a span of 9 bases. Germline assignment: CDR1 LNHNV and CDR2 YYDKDF (reference sequence). The CDR3: CATSPLSSGANVLTF. In DNA, the CDR3 is TGTGCCACCAGCCCCCTTAGTTCTGGGGCCAACGTCCTGACTTTC.

The sample holds one count of this clone. The chain recombines TRBV7-2 with TRBJ2-1; 13 bases agree with TRBD2. From germline, CDR1 is SGHTA and CDR2 FQGNSA. The CDR3 has 15 residues. The V and J ends lost 5 bases and 9 bases, in that order; junction bases with no gene match: 7. The DNA of the CDR3 is TGTGCCAGCAGCCCTGGACTAGCGGGAGCAATTGAGCAGTTCTTC. Amino acid sequence: CASSPGLAGAIEQFF.

The genes are TRBV11-2 and TRBJ2-5; D gene ambiguous. Trimming removed 1 base at V and 1 base at J, with 4 bases between. The germline CDR1 and CDR2 sequences are SGHAT and FQNNGV. This CDR3 has 13 amino acids. CDR3 sequence: CASSLVLQETQYF. The CDR3 bases are TGTGCCAGCAGCTTAGTGCTCCAAGAGACCCAGTACTTC.

This clone was recorded only once. The rearrangement joins TRBV27 to TRBJ2-3; D is unclear. Per the germline V gene, CDR1 is MNHEY and CDR2 is SMNVEV (reference sequence). The CDR3 consists of 13 residues. V lost 7 bases and J 3 bases, leaving 11 bases between the germline ends. The CDR3 is CASKRPRTDTQYF. The CDR3 nucleotides are TGTGCCAGCAAGAGGCCTAGAACAGATACGCAGTATTTT.

The chain uses TRBV27 and TRBJ1-5; 7 nucleotides agree with TRBD1. Germline assignment: CDR1 MNHEY and CDR2 SMNVEV (reference sequence). V shed 8 bases and J 0 bases; nucleotides not matched to a gene: 7. There are 15 residues in the CDR3. Here the CDR3 DNA reads TGTGCCAGCTTGTCCGGGACAGCTAGCAATCAGCCCCAGCATTTT. Translation gives CASLSGTASNQPQHF.

This chain connects TRBV5-1 to TRBJ1-2, with 10 nucleotides matching TRBD1. Trimming removed 7 bases from V and 8 bases from J; junction bases left unmatched: 14. Germline lookup yields CDR1 SGHRS and CDR2 YFSETQ. The CDR3 spans 15 residues. The CDR3 here is CASGRTGTGEGGYTF. CDR3 bases: TGCGCCAGCGGTCGGACCGGGACAGGGGAGGGCGGCTACACCTTC.

J is TRBJ1-3 and V is TRBV5-1; D call uncertain. Germline loops: CDR1 SGHRS, CDR2 YFSETQ. The CDR3 is 17 amino acids. V was trimmed by 0 bases and J by 2 bases, leaving 15 bases between them. The CDR3 loop reads CASSLDAGFAAGNTIYF. As DNA, the CDR3 is TGCGCCAGCAGCTTGGATGCCGGTTTCGCGGCTGGAAACACCATATATTTT.

The rearrangement uses TRBV11-1 and TRBJ2-7; no clear D gene. Germline CDR1 SGHAT, CDR2 FQDESV (reference sequence). The ends were cut back, 5 bases at V and 1 base at J, with 12 bases in the middle. This CDR3 region has 14 residues. The CDR3 region has the DNA TGTGCCAGCAGCCCACAAAGGGAATCCTACGAGCAGTACTTC. This gives the protein CASSPQRESYEQYF.

V gene TRBV5-4 combines with J gene TRBJ2-1, with 11 bases that match TRBD2. The CDR3 spans 15 residues. Trimming removed 4 bases from V and 3 bases from J; junction bases left unmatched: 3. Per germline, CDR1 SGHNT and CDR2 YYREEE (reference sequence). The CDR3 DNA reads TGTGCCAGCAGCCCCGGGACTAGCGGCTACAATGAGCAGTTCTTC. Translation gives CASSPGTSGYNEQFF.

As regards this clone: Other DNA sequences from this sample encode an identical CDR3 as well. The rearrangement joins TRBV7-3 to TRBJ2-1; 10 nucleotides match TRBD2. This CDR3 has 14 residues. The V gene's germline CDR1 is SGHTA and CDR2 FQGTGA. Trimming at V came to 4 bases and at J to 6 bases, leaving 3 bases not matched to a gene. The CDR3 loop is CASSWTSGLNEQFF. CDR3 coding DNA: TGTGCCAGCAGCTGGACTAGCGGCCTCAATGAGCAGTTCTTC.

This clone has a handful of counts. The chain is built from TRBV19 and TRBJ1-1; perhaps TRBD1 as D (5 bases). The germline V and J ends were trimmed by 3 bases and 5 bases, with 13 bases remaining between them. Germline V gene sequence: CDR1 LNHDA, CDR2 SQIVND (reference sequence). The CDR3 runs 14 residues. CDR3 coding DNA: TGTGCCAGTAGTATTTTACAGGCTGGGACTGAAGCTTTCTTT. Protein sequence: CASSILQAGTEAFF.

This rearrangement joins TRBV28 to TRBJ1-2; no firm D call. V lost 3 bases and J lost 7, with 15 bases in between. This CDR3 comprises 14 residues. Germline loops: CDR1 MDHEN, CDR2 SYDVKM. The CDR3 coding sequence is TGTGCCAGCAGTTTTAGGGCAGTATCCGGTGGCTACACCTTC. This gives the protein CASSFRAVSGGYTF.

This clone was recorded many times. The chain joins TRBV5-1 to TRBJ2-2; D is perhaps TRBD1 (5 bases). Germline CDR1 reads SGHRS; CDR2 reads YFSETQ. The CDR3 is 16 amino acids. V lost 1 base and J lost 5, with 15 bases in between. CDR3 nucleotide sequence: TGCGCCAGCAGCTTGCCCGCAGGGTTAGGAACCGGGGAGCTGTTTTTT. This encodes CASSLPAGLGTGELFF.

The table lists this clone with many counts. The chain joins TRBV7-3 to TRBJ2-1, with 8 bases that match TRBD2. Unmatched junction bases numbered 8, after V lost 4 bases and J lost 6 bases. Germline assignment: CDR1 SGHTA and CDR2 FQGTGA. The length of the CDR3 is 15 residues. The CDR3, as DNA: TGTGCCAGCAGCTCAGGGAGCGGGGGTTCCAATGAGCAGTTCTTC. It translates to CASSSGSGGSNEQFF.

This clone was seen more than once but under ten times. The DNA for the CDR3 is TGCGCCAGCAGCCCCGGACAGGGAGGGGACGTCGGCTACACCTTC. Translating it yields CASSPGQGGDVGYTF. The chain recombines TRBV4-3 with TRBJ1-2, with 8 nucleotides matching TRBD1. Trimming removed 4 bases from V and 8 bases from J; junction bases left unmatched: 12. The CDR3 runs 15 residues. In germline, CDR1 is LGHNA, CDR2 YSLEER.

This chain joins TRBV10-3 and TRBJ2-5; TRBD2 matches at 13 bases. This CDR3 is built from 14 residues. Per germline, CDR1 ENHRY and CDR2 SYGVKD. The V gene end was trimmed by 11 bases and the J gene end by 4 bases; junction bases not matched to a gene: 7. CDR3 region: CAVGTSGTSETQYF. The CDR3 DNA reads TGTGCCGTCGGGACTAGCGGGACGTCAGAGACCCAGTACTTC.

This clone was counted between two and nine times. The chain has TRBV9 and TRBJ2-1; D possibly matches TRBD1 or TRBD2 (5 bases each). The CDR3 has 14 amino acids. CDR1 and CDR2 from the germline V gene are SGDLS and YYNGEE. V lost 0 bases and J 9 bases, leaving 13 bases between the germline ends. CDR3 DNA sequence: TGTGCCAGCAGCGTAGATGAGGGGTGGAGTGAGCAGTTCTTC. Amino acids: CASSVDEGWSEQFF.

Worth noting for this clone: Other DNA sequences within the sample encode an identical CDR3. The V call is TRBV20-1, the J call TRBJ2-5; D remains ambiguous. Germline V CDR1 and CDR2: DFQATT, SNEGSKA (reference sequence). V was cut by 2 bases and J by 2 bases, with 3 bases left in between. The CDR3 is 11 amino acids. The CDR3 DNA follows: TGCAGTGCTAGACCACAAGAGACCCAGTACTTC. It is translated as CSARPQETQYF.